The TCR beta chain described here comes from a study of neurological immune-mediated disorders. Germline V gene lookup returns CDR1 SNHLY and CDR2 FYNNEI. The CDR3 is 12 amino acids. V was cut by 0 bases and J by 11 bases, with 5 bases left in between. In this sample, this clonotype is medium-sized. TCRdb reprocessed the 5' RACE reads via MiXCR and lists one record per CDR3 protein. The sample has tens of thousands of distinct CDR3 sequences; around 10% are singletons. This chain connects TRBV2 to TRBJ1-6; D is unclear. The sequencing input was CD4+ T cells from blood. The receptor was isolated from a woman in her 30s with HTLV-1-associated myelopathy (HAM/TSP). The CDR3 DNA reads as TGTGCCAGCAGTGAAGCAGCCCCACCCCTCCACTTT. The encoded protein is CASSEAAPPLHF.